The 17 T cell receptor beta chains in this list originate from one sample, sequenced in a study of response to subunit inactivated influenza vaccine. TCRdb used MiXCR to reprocess the RT-PCR reads, holding one entry per CDR3 protein. In the table there are roughly 190,000 distinct CDR3 sequences, about an eighth of which are singletons. The sample here was CD8+ T cells sorted from PBMCs, taken roughly 5 days after vaccination. All receptors come from a man over 45 who received an inactivated influenza vaccine.

The rearrangement uses TRBV4-3 and TRBJ2-1; TRBD2 matches at 9 bases. This CDR3 comprises 17 residues. CDR1 and CDR2 (germline): LGHNA, YSLEER. The V gene end was trimmed by 4 bases and the J gene end by 6 bases; junction bases not matched to a gene: 13. CDR3 residues: CASSPRLPGLASNEQFF. The CDR3 DNA is TGCGCCAGCAGCCCTCGACTGCCCGGACTAGCGAGCAATGAGCAGTTCTTC.

This clonotype was detected only a few times. The chain uses TRBV20-1 and TRBJ1-1; TRBD1 might be the D (5 bases). The CDR3 has 13 residues. Germline V gives CDR1 DFQATT, CDR2 SNEGSKA (reference sequence). Trimming cost V 2 bases and J 6 bases, with 13 bases left between them. CDR3 sequence (DNA): TGCAGTGCTAGAACCAGGGAGGTCCCTGAAGCTTTCTTT. Translating gives CSARTREVPEAFF.

The rearrangement links TRBV7-9 to TRBJ2-2, with 7 nucleotides matching TRBD1. After removal of 3 bases from V and 3 bases from J, the junction contained 4 bases not matched to a gene. CDR3 length: 15 amino acids. Germline values: CDR1 SEHNR, CDR2 FQNEAQ (reference sequence). CDR3 sequence reads: CASSFTGADTGELFF. The CDR3 DNA follows: TGTGCCAGCAGCTTTACAGGGGCTGACACCGGGGAGCTGTTTTTT.

The chain uses TRBV6-1 and TRBJ2-7; maybe TRBD2 (5 bases). This CDR3 comprises 15 residues. The ends were cut back, 2 bases at V and 2 bases at J, with 13 bases in the middle. Germline CDR1 is MNHNS and CDR2 is SASEGT. The CDR3 nucleotides read TGTGCCAGCAGTGAATATAGGACTCCCACCTACGAGCAGTACTTC. This codes for CASSEYRTPTYEQYF.

The chain links TRBV27 to TRBJ1-5; no clear D gene. Germline loops: CDR1 MNHEY, CDR2 SMNVEV (reference sequence). This CDR3 has 15 residues. V was clipped by 4 bases and J by 6 bases, with 16 bases between them. The CDR3 DNA reads TGTGCCAGCAGTTCCGTGGCGTTTAGGATTCAGCCCCAGCATTTT. Its protein is CASSSVAFRIQPQHF.

J is TRBJ2-7 and V is TRBV16; D remains unclear. Trimming removed 6 bases from V and 5 bases from J, with 14 bases in between. Germline loops: CDR1 KGHSY, CDR2 FQNENV. This CDR3 spans 13 amino acids. CDR3 protein: CASSPWTANEQYF. The CDR3 DNA follows: TGTGCCAGCAGTCCCTGGACCGCAAACGAGCAGTACTTC.

The CDR3 protein is CASSLGQLQGAFF. The CDR3, as DNA: TGTGCCAGCAGCCTAGGACAGCTACAAGGCGCTTTCTTT. This chain uses TRBV12-3 or TRBV12-4 with TRBJ1-1; D perhaps matches TRBD1 (6 bases). The CDR3 extends over 13 amino acids. Deletions cut 6 bases from V and 11 bases from J, with 19 bases between.

In this sample, this clonotype turned up a few times. This rearrangement joins TRBV11-2 to TRBJ1-1; D ambiguous. Trimming removed 1 base from V and 7 bases from J, with 13 bases in between. CDR3 length: 14 residues. Germline V gives CDR1 SGHAT, CDR2 FQNNGV. The CDR3 region is CASSLGAFEGEAFF. The DNA for the CDR3 is TGTGCCAGCAGCTTAGGAGCGTTCGAGGGTGAAGCTTTCTTT. The full variable domain, rest sourced from reference TRBV11-2 and TRBJ1-1, is EAGVAQSPRYKIIEKRQSVAFWCNPISGHATLYWYQQILGQGPKLLIQFQNNGVVDDSQLPKDRFSAERLKGVDSTLKIQPAKLEDSAVYLCASSLGAFEGEAFFGQGTRLTVV.

This clonotype appeared many times. The V and J genes are TRBV4-1 and TRBJ2-7; 7 bases match TRBD1. This CDR3 has 13 residues. Trimming removed 4 bases from V and 1 base from J; junction bases left unmatched: 1. Germline V lookup: CDR1 MGHRA, CDR2 YSYEKL. The chain's CDR3 is CASSPQGSYEQYF. CDR3 bases: TGCGCCAGCAGCCCACAGGGGTCCTACGAGCAGTACTTC.

This clonotype was detected only a few times. The rearrangement uses TRBV11-2 and TRBJ2-1, with D possibly called TRBD1 or TRBD2 (6 bases each). The CDR3 spans 16 residues. V was clipped by 1 base and J by 3 bases, with 13 bases between them. The germline V gene has CDR1 SGHAT and CDR2 FQNNGV. The CDR3 nucleotides are TGTGCCAGCAGCTTAGGGCCCGGGGGCGTCTACAATGAGCAGTTCTTC. This translates into CASSLGPGGVYNEQFF. Based on the CDR3 plus reference TRBV11-2 and TRBJ2-1, the full variable domain is EAGVAQSPRYKIIEKRQSVAFWCNPISGHATLYWYQQILGQGPKLLIQFQNNGVVDDSQLPKDRFSAERLKGVDSTLKIQPAKLEDSAVYLCASSLGPGGVYNEQFFGPGTRLTVL.

This chain connects TRBV28 to TRBJ1-1, with D unclear. The CDR3 consists of 12 residues. CDR1 is MDHEN and CDR2 is SYDVKM in the germline V gene. Trimming took off 6 bases at V and 0 bases at J, with 5 bases between the two ends. The CDR3 coding sequence is TGTGCCAGCAGCCCGGTGAACACTGAAGCTTTCTTT. This sequence encodes CASSPVNTEAFF.

This clonotype was seen a few times. V and J are TRBV29-1 and TRBJ2-7, with 10 bases identical to TRBD1. Losses at the gene ends were 1 base for V and 0 bases for J; bases not matched to a gene: 9. CDR3 length: 17 residues. Germline V lookup: CDR1 SQVTM, CDR2 ANQGSEA. CDR3: CSVEVPSGTGDSYEQYF. CDR3 DNA: TGCAGCGTTGAAGTCCCCTCCGGGACAGGGGACTCCTACGAGCAGTACTTC.

This clonotype was detected ten times or more. This rearrangement joins TRBV6-2 or TRBV6-3 to TRBJ2-1, with D unclear. Germline CDR1 and CDR2: MNHEY and SVGEGT. This CDR3 spans 16 amino acids. V lost 2 bases, J lost 4 bases, and 15 bases lay in between. Here the CDR3 DNA reads TGTGCCAGCAGTTACCATACGGTGCGGCCTTACAATGAGCAGTTCTTC. It encodes CASSYHTVRPYNEQFF.

V gene TRBV6-2 or TRBV6-3 combines with J gene TRBJ2-1; 11 bases fit TRBD2. Losses at the gene ends were 9 bases for V and 6 bases for J; bases not matched to a gene: 4. Germline lookup yields CDR1 MNHEY and CDR2 SVGEGT. The CDR3 totals 13 residues. In DNA form, the CDR3 reads TGTGCCAGTAGTAGCGGGGGGGTCAATGAGCAGTTCTTC. Amino acid sequence: CASSSGGVNEQFF.

This clonotype has more than one count but fewer than ten. The chain joins TRBV4-3 to TRBJ2-7, with a possible D match to TRBD1 (6 bases). Germline V CDR1 and CDR2: LGHNA, YSLEER. The V gene lost 0 bases and the J gene lost 2 bases, with 14 bases spanning the gap. This CDR3 is 16 amino acids long. CDR3 sequence reads: CASSQDWQGLPYEQYF. In DNA, the CDR3 is TGCGCCAGCAGCCAAGATTGGCAGGGGCTTCCCTACGAGCAGTACTTC.

This clonotype occurred a few times. The chain has TRBV6-2 or TRBV6-3 and TRBJ1-1, with unresolved D. The CDR3 runs 15 residues. The ends were cut back, 1 base at V and 5 bases at J, with 14 bases in the middle. Germline CDR1 reads MNHEY; CDR2 reads SVGEGT. The CDR3 bases are TGTGCCAGCAGTTACTTGGAGGCCGGGAGAACTGAAGCTTTCTTT. It translates to CASSYLEAGRTEAFF.

The table lists this clonotype with a few counts. This chain joins TRBV12-3 or TRBV12-4 and TRBJ1-1; D is unclear. V was pared by 1 base and J by 7 bases, with 13 bases between. This CDR3 is built from 14 residues. Here the CDR3 DNA reads TGTGCCAGCAGTTTAGATGGGGTTTTGGGTGAAGCTTTCTTT. It encodes CASSLDGVLGEAFF.